These 18 T cell receptor beta chains came from one sample sequenced in a study of beta chain features in type 1 diabetes (dated by TCRdb to the late 2010s). Libraries were built with the immunoSEQ multiplex PCR assay. The entire isolated RNA was reverse transcribed using the High Capacity cDNA Reverse Transcription Kit, and thus expressed TCRB transcripts were sequenced. Entries here come from immuneACCESS through TCRdb and include only in-frame sequences with V and J called. Some clones fail to appear in such tables; in the studies checked, an unresolved V gene covers under half of the shortfall, and the cause of the remainder is unknown. Here the sample has nearly 250,000 clones; 68% occur a single time. The top ten constitute 0.053% of the sample. The sequencing sample was made of naive CD4+ T cells from blood. The sample's cell subset or site label, decoded: true naive CD4+ T cells. All receptors come from a young man in good health.

This rearrangement joins TRBV11-2 to TRBJ2-1; D perhaps matches TRBD2 (5 bases). The CDR3 sequence is 14 residues long. CDR1 is SGHAT and CDR2 is FQNNGV in the germline V gene. The V end lost 2 bases, the J end lost 7 bases, and 12 bases lay between the germline ends. For the CDR3, the DNA is TGTGCCAGCAGCTTAAGTAGAGGGCGGAATGAGCAGTTCTTC. This gives the protein CASSLSRGRNEQFF. The full variable domain, completed using reference TRBV11-2 and TRBJ2-1, is EAGVAQSPRYKIIEKRQSVAFWCNPISGHATLYWYQQILGQGPKLLIQFQNNGVVDDSQLPKDRFSAERLKGVDSTLKIQPAKLEDSAVYLCASSLSRGRNEQFFGPGTRLTVL.

The chain is built from TRBV5-6 and TRBJ2-1, with 8 bases that match TRBD2. Losses at the gene ends were 5 bases for V and 7 bases for J; bases not matched to a gene: 5. The CDR3 contains 13 residues. Germline V gives CDR1 SGHDT, CDR2 YYEEEE. The CDR3 bases are TGTGCCAGCAGTCCCGGGACTAGGAATGAGCAGTTCTTC. It specifies CASSPGTRNEQFF. Variable domain in full (rest from reference TRBV5-6 and TRBJ2-1): DAGVTQSPTHLIKTRGQQVTLRCSPKSGHDTVSWYQQALGQGPQFIFQYYEEEERQRGNFPDRFSGHQFPNYSSELNVNALLLGDSALYLCASSPGTRNEQFFGPGTRLTVL.

A few counts support this clone. This chain joins TRBV30 and TRBJ1-5; D unresolved. Trimming removed 1 base at V and 4 bases at J, with 8 bases between. The CDR3 covers 13 residues. CDR1 and CDR2 from the germline V gene are GTSNPN and SVGIG (reference sequence). The CDR3 spells CAWSEGLNQPQHF. CDR3 DNA: TGTGCCTGGAGTGAAGGTCTTAATCAGCCCCAGCATTTT. Full variable domain (rest looked up from reference TRBV30 and TRBJ1-5): SQTIHQWPATLVQPVGSPLSLECTVEGTSNPNLYWYRQAAGRGLQLLFYSVGIGQISSEVPQNLSASRPQDRQFILSSKKLLLSDSGFYLCAWSEGLNQPQHFGDGTRLSIL.

This sequence joins TRBV7-2 and TRBJ2-5, with D perhaps matching TRBD2 (5 bases). Trimming took off 4 bases at V and 1 base at J, with 16 bases between the two ends. Germline CDR1 is SGHTA and CDR2 is FQGNSA. The CDR3 covers 16 residues. The CDR3 DNA follows: TGTGCCAGCAGCTCACCCCGGGGAGTATCCCAAGAGACCCAGTACTTC. Residues: CASSSPRGVSQETQYF. Full variable domain (remainder filled in from reference TRBV7-2 and TRBJ2-5): GAGVSQSPSNKVTEKGKDVELRCDPISGHTALYWYRQSLGQGLEFLIYFQGNSAPDKSGLPSDRFSAERTGGSVSTLTIQRTQQEDSAVYLCASSSPRGVSQETQYFGPGTRLLVL.

This clone has just a few counts. This chain connects TRBV5-4 to TRBJ2-1; 11 bases match TRBD2. The ends lost 0 bases at V and 4 bases at J; junction bases unmatched: 0. Germline V gene data show CDR1 as SGHNT and CDR2 as YYREEE (reference sequence). CDR3 length: 15 amino acids. CDR3 in DNA: TGTGCCAGCAGCTTGGCTAGCGGGAGGTACAATGAGCAGTTCTTC. Translated: CASSLASGRYNEQFF. The whole variable domain, remainder taken from reference TRBV5-4 and TRBJ2-1, is ETGVTQSPTHLIKTRGQQVTLRCSSQSGHNTVSWYQQALGQGPQFIFQYYREEENGRGNFPPRFSGLQFPNYSSELNVNALELDDSALYLCASSLASGRYNEQFFGPGTRLTVL.

The V and J genes are TRBV7-9 and TRBJ2-5; D gene uncertain. V shed 2 bases and J shed 4 bases, with 2 bases lying between them. Per the germline V gene, CDR1 is SEHNR and CDR2 is FQNEAQ (reference sequence). This CDR3 has 11 residues. The CDR3 nucleotides are TGTGCCAGCAGCTTAATAGAGACCCAGTACTTC. It encodes CASSLIETQYF.

The CDR3 DNA reads as TGTGCCTGGAGTGTTTCGGGGAGGGGACAGCCCCAGCATTTT. Translated, it gives CAWSVSGRGQPQHF. The chain uses TRBV30 and TRBJ1-5; D is perhaps TRBD1 (5 bases). CDR1 is GTSNPN and CDR2 is SVGIG in the germline V gene (reference sequence). V was pared by 0 bases and J by 7 bases, with 13 bases between. The CDR3 totals 14 residues.

CDR3 region: CSVSPGTGYNEQFF. In DNA form, the CDR3 reads TGCAGCGTCAGCCCCGGGACAGGATACAATGAGCAGTTCTTC. This chain uses TRBV29-1 with TRBJ2-1, with 8 bases aligning to TRBD1. V shed 6 bases, J shed 4 bases, and the junction held 8 bases outside the gene matches. The CDR3 totals 14 residues. In germline, CDR1 is SQVTM, CDR2 ANQGSEA.

To note about this clone: The sample has other DNA sequences that encode this CDR3 too. V usage is TRBV14 and J usage is TRBJ2-5; D uncertain. The CDR3 is 12 residues long. The V gene's germline CDR1 is SGHDN and CDR2 FVKESK. V was cut by 1 base and J by 5 bases, with 5 bases left in between. In DNA form, the CDR3 reads TGTGCCAGCAGCCAAGCGTGGGAGACCCAGTACTTC. Encoded protein: CASSQAWETQYF.

This clone was seen once. The chain carries TRBV7-9 and TRBJ2-3; a weak D match, TRBD1 (6 bases). Germline V gene sequence: CDR1 SEHNR, CDR2 FQNEAQ (reference sequence). Trimming removed 4 bases at V and 2 bases at J, with 13 bases between. CDR3 length: 15 residues. The CDR3 DNA reads TGTGCCAGCAGCTATGACAGGTACTCCACAGATACGCAGTATTTT. Translated, it gives CASSYDRYSTDTQYF. The complete variable domain, with remaining parts taken from reference TRBV7-9 and TRBJ2-3, reads DTGVSQNPRHKITKRGQNVTFRCDPISEHNRLYWYRQTLGQGPEFLTYFQNEAQLEKSRLLSDRFSAERPKGSFSTLEIQRTEQGDSAMYLCASSYDRYSTDTQYFGPGTRLTVL.

The V gene is TRBV7-9, the J gene TRBJ2-5, with 7 bases lining up with TRBD1. This CDR3 has 16 residues. V shed 5 bases, J shed 0 bases, and the junction held 9 bases outside the gene matches. CDR1 is SEHNR and CDR2 is FQNEAQ in the germline V gene (reference sequence). CDR3 bases: TGTGCCAGCAGCCTTGGACAGGTTCCAGACCAAGAGACCCAGTACTTC. Translated: CASSLGQVPDQETQYF.

This chain joins TRBV14 and TRBJ2-7; D ambiguous. CDR1 SGHDN and CDR2 FVKESK come from the germline V gene. This CDR3 comprises 15 residues. The V gene lost 0 bases and the J gene lost 2 bases, with 11 bases spanning the gap. The CDR3 DNA reads TGTGCCAGCAGCCAAGAGTTGGTTATGACCTACGAGCAGTACTTC. The encoded protein is CASSQELVMTYEQYF.

The chain uses TRBV25-1 and TRBJ1-4; D not resolved. This CDR3 region has 15 residues. Trimming pared 4 bases from V and 7 bases from J, leaving 16 bases between. Per the germline V gene, CDR1 is MGHDK and CDR2 is SYGVNS. This CDR3 reads CASSVSVRSGEKLFF. As DNA, the CDR3 is TGTGCCAGCAGTGTGTCCGTCCGTTCCGGTGAAAAACTGTTTTTT.

This rearrangement joins TRBV6-5 to TRBJ2-2; D gene ambiguous. This CDR3 contains 12 residues. Trimming shortened V by 7 bases and J by 5 bases, and 8 bases separated the two germline ends. In germline, CDR1 is MNHEY, CDR2 SVGAGI. This chain's CDR3 is CASTEGTGELFF. The CDR3 region has the DNA TGTGCCAGCACCGAAGGGACCGGGGAGCTGTTTTTT.

This clone was detected a few times. Other DNA sequences in the sample encode the same CDR3. This chain joins TRBV30 and TRBJ1-2; D not resolved. Germline values: CDR1 GTSNPN, CDR2 SVGIG (reference sequence). The V and J ends lost 0 bases and 4 bases respectively, with 3 bases between them. The CDR3 runs to 11 residues. CDR3: CAWSVSYGYTF. Here the CDR3 DNA reads TGTGCCTGGAGTGTTTCCTATGGCTACACCTTC.

The table lists this clone with a count of one. The V call is TRBV30, the J call TRBJ2-7; 8 positions match TRBD1. Germline V gene lookup returns CDR1 GTSNPN and CDR2 SVGIG (reference sequence). The J segment lost 7 bases and the V segment lost 4 bases, leaving 12 bases of the junction unmatched. The CDR3 contains 14 residues. The CDR3 loop is CAWNPTGVEGEQYF. The CDR3, as DNA: TGTGCCTGGAACCCGACAGGGGTGGAGGGTGAGCAGTACTTC.

The rearrangement uses TRBV7-9 and TRBJ2-1, with 9 nucleotides matching TRBD2. The CDR3 runs 14 residues. CDR1 and CDR2 (germline): SEHNR, FQNEAQ (reference sequence). V was pared by 5 bases and J by 2 bases, with 1 base of the junction left unmatched. CDR3 sequence reads: CASSPSGAYNEQFF. CDR3 sequence (DNA): TGTGCCAGCAGCCCTAGCGGGGCCTACAATGAGCAGTTCTTC.

The chain recombines TRBV2 with TRBJ2-7; tentatively, D is TRBD1 (6 bases). CDR3 length: 14 amino acids. CDR1 is SNHLY, CDR2 FYNNEI, per germline. V was pared by 7 bases and J by 3 bases, with 16 bases between. The CDR3 here is CASIARGGVYEQYF. The CDR3 coding sequence is TGTGCCAGCATAGCTAGAGGGGGAGTCTACGAGCAGTACTTC.